This T cell receptor (beta chain) was identified in a study of cytomegalovirus exposure and HLA in healthy donors. The overall study: Among the roughly 380 donors who were genotyped, approximately 83% fell in the genetic ancestry cluster that is associated with self-reported Caucasian donors.

In the PCR, 60 Vbeta and 13 Jbeta primers were used. Method: immunoSEQ multiplex PCR; TCRdb's copy keeps in-frame clones and lacks some. In total, the table holds 100,000 to 150,000 clones. Germline CDR1 is SGHRS and CDR2 is YFSETQ. This CDR3 spans 15 amino acids. Trimming shortened V by 1 base and J by 0 bases, and 5 bases separated the two germline ends. Input material: PBMCs. The receptor was derived from a man younger than 30 in good health and CMV-seronegative. V usage is TRBV5-1 and J usage is TRBJ2-6; D is unclear. CDR3 amino acids: CASSLRSSGANVLTF. CDR3 bases: TGCGCCAGCAGCTTGAGGAGCTCTGGGGCCAACGTCCTGACTTTC. Combining the CDR3 with reference TRBV5-1 and TRBJ2-6 gives the whole variable domain KAGVTQTPRYLIKTRGQQVTLSCSPISGHRSVSWYQQTPGQGLQFLFEYFSETQRNKGNFPGRFSGRQFSNSRSEMNVSTLELGDSALYLCASSLRSSGANVLTFGAGSRLTVL.